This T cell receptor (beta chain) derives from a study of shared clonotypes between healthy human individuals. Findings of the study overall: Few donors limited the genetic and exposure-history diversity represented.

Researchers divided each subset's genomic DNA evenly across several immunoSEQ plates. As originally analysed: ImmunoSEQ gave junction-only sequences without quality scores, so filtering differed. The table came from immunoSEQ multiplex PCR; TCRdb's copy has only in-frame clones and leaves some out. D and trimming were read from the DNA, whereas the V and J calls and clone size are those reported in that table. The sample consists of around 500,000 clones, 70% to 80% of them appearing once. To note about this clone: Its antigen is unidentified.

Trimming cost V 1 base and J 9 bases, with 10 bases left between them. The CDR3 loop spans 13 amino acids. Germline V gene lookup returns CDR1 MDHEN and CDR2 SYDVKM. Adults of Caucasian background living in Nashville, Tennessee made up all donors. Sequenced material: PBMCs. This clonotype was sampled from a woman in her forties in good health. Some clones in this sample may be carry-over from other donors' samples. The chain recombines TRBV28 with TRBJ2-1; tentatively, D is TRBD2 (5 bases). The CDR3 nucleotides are TGTGCCAGCAGTTTATTATCGGGGAGTGAGCAGTTCTTC. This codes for CASSLLSGSEQFF.